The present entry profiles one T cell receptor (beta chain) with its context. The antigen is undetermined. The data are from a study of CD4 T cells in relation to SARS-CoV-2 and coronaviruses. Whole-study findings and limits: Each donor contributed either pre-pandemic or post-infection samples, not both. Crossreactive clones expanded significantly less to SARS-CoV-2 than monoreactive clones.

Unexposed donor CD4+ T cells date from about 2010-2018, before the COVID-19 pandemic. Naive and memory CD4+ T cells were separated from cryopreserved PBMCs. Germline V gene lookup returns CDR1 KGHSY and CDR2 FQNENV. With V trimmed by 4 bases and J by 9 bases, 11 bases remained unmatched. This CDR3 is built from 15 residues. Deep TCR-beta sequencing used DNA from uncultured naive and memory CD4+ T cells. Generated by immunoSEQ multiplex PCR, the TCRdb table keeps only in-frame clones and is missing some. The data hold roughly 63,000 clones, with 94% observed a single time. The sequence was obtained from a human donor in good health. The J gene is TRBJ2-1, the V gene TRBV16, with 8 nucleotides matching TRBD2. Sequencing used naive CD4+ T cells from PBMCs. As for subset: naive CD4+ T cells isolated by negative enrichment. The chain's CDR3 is CASSLGGRTSLEQFF. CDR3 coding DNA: TGTGCCAGCAGCCTGGGAGGGAGGACTAGCCTTGAGCAGTTCTTC.